This T cell receptor (beta chain) was sequenced for a study of T-cell memory formation after mild COVID-19. TCRdb fed the 5' RACE reads into MiXCR, producing one record per CDR3 protein. This table has 75,000 to 95,000 distinct CDR3 sequences, about 15% appearing once. Regarding this clonotype: The antigen is unknown.

The study, taken as a whole, reports: Cross-reactive memory apparently joined, as some responding clones appeared in pre-infection memory. Researchers report contracting CD4+ clones mostly in CM and EM, with CD8+ clones in EMRA.

Trimming removed 4 bases from V and 8 bases from J; junction bases left unmatched: 6. Germline CDR1 and CDR2: LGHNA and YSLEER. The CDR3 contains 15 residues. This receptor was obtained from a man between 18 and 35 years old who had mild COVID-19 (a few samples of this study predate the infection). Cell type and time point are not known. Material for sequencing was PBMCs or a T cell subset sorted from them (not recorded which). This chain connects TRBV4-3 to TRBJ2-1; 12 bases agree with TRBD1. This CDR3 reads CASSPGTGGDYEQFF. Here the CDR3 DNA reads TGCGCCAGCAGCCCCGGGACAGGGGGCGATTATGAGCAGTTCTTC.